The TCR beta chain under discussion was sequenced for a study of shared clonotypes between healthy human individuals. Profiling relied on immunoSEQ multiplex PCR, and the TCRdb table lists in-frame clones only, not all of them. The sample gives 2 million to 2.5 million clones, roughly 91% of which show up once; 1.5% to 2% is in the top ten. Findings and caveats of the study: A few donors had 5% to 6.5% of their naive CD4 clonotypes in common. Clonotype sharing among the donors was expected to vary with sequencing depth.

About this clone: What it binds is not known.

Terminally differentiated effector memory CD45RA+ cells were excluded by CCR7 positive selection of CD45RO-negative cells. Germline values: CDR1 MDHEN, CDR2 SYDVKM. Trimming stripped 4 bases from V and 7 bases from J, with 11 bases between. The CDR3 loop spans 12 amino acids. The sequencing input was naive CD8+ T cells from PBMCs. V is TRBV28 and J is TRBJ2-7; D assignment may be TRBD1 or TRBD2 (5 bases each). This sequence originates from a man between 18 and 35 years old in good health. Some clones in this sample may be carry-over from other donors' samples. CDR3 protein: CASSYTGTEQYF. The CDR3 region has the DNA TGTGCCAGCAGTTACACCGGGACGGAGCAGTACTTC.